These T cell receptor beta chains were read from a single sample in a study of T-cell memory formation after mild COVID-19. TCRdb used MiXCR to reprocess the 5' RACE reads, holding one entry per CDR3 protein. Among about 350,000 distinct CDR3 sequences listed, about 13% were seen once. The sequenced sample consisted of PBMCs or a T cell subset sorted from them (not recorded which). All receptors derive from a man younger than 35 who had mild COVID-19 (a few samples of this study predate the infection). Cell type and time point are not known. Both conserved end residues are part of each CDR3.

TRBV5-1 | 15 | CASSFGAGQGNGYTF
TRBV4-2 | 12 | CASSQTGFTLFF
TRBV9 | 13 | CASSARGDNEQFF
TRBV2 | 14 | CASSGRQGGTPLHF
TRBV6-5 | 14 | CASSSQDPESPLHF
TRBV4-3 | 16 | CASSLDAAVAKNIQYF
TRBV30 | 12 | CAWSVLTAEQYF
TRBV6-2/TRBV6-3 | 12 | CASSYPLEEQYF
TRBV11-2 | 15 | CASSLKRGDQETQYF
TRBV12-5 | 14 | CASGSDGSNQPQHF
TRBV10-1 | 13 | CASTRTDYNEQFF
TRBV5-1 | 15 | CASRSGTSFYNEQFF
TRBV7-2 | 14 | CASSRDRGLETQYF
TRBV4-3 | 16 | CASSQGGTGNTGELFF
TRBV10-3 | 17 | CAISAFSQGWVEATQYF
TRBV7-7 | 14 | CASSPHLGADTQYF
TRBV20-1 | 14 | CSAGTRGAYNEQFF
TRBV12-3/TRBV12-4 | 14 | CASSPHPVPNEQFF
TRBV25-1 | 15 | CASSPLASTTDTQYF
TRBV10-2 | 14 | CASGRAATNEKLFF
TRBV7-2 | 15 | CASSLEGTVGAEAFF
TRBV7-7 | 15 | CASSRGTASTYEQYF
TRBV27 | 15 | CASSLSIGAFNEQFF
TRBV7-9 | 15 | CASSRRDTTGYEQYF
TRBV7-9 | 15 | CASSSRTSLTDTQYF
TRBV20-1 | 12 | CSARQGTGELFF
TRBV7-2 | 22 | CASSSRQASLAGSRASYNEQFF
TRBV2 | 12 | CASSELSGEQFF
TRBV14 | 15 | CASSQGLGRADTQYF
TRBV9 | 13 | CASSGQRPDTQYF
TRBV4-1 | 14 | CASSQAPGTYEQYF
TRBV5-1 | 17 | CASSRTPAGGGTDTQYF
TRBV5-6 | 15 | CASSLAGGGNQPQHF
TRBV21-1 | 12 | CASSIRGDGYTF
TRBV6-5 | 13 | CASSQGQGTEAFF